This T cell receptor beta chain originates from a study of vaccination and CD4 T cells after COVID-19. Study overall: Convalescents were six males and four females, two of them Hispanic.

CDR1 DFQATT and CDR2 SNEGSKA come from the germline V gene (reference sequence). The CDR3 is made up of 15 amino acids. V trimming: 0 bases; J trimming: 4 bases; junction bases outside the gene matches: 7. Points from the study as a whole: Spike mono-reactivity held for 304 of 307 vaccine-specific clones in convalescent patients.

Comment on this clonotype: Its antigen is unidentified.

Sequencing of cultured CD4+ T cell DNA used the Oncomine TCR Beta short-read assay. In this case, cultured CD4+ T cells provided the extracted genomic DNA. One entry per CDR3 protein results from TCRdb running MiXCR on the PCR reads. The table shows more than 20,000 distinct CDR3 sequences, with approximately 50% occurring only once. Treatment denoted: roughly nine-day PBMC culture with coronavirus spike peptide pools or control peptides (ViraFEST assay). TCR sequencing followed the expansion of antigen-specific T cells with peptide pools in ViraFEST. The TCR sequence derives from a human donor who received a COVID-19 vaccine. The chain uses TRBV20-1 and TRBJ2-3, with 7 positions matching TRBD2. This specimen was CD4+ T cells from blood, cultured in vitro, taken before SARS-CoV-2 vaccination. CDR3: CSARDWVGGADTQYF. The CDR3 DNA follows: TGCAGTGCTAGAGATTGGGTTGGGGGGGCAGATACGCAGTATTTT.